This T cell receptor (beta chain) was recovered during a study of shared clonotypes between healthy human individuals. Study-level findings and limits: It was observed that 5% to 6% of naive CD4 clonotypes were shared across a handful of donors.

Generated by immunoSEQ multiplex PCR, the TCRdb table keeps only in-frame clones and is missing some. Among under 600,000 clones, 90% to 96% were seen once, and the ten largest hold 0.055% to 0.075%. Concerning this clone: Antigen: not known.

This sequence originates from a woman aged 30 to 39 in good health. Sequencing was performed on naive CD4+ T cells sorted from blood. The sample's subset: CD45RA+ positively selected.

CDR3 in amino acids: CASSAFSGNQPQHF. The CDR3 coding sequence is TGTGCCAGCTCAGCTTTCTCTGGCAATCAGCCCCAGCATTTT. The rearrangement joins TRBV18 to TRBJ1-5; no clear D gene. This CDR3 has 14 amino acids. Germline values: CDR1 KGHSH, CDR2 LQKENI. V was shortened by 5 bases and J by 2 bases, with 10 bases between the two germline ends.